This TCR beta chain emerged from a study of T cells after posttransplantation cyclophosphamide. Study outcomes and limitations: Blood and skin or GI T cell repertoires showed limited TRB overlap.

The CDR3 consists of 14 residues. The V end lost 1 base, the J end lost 4 bases, and 10 bases lay between the germline ends. Germline V gene data show CDR1 as SGHAT and CDR2 as FQNNGV. For this clone: What it binds is not known.

This table comes from immunoSEQ multiplex PCR, and its TCRdb copy is limited to in-frame clones, with some not included. The sample lists about 52,000 clones; 94% were seen once. The TCR sequence derives from a woman aged 25 to 39 in good health and a related stem cell transplant donor. The chain links TRBV11-2 to TRBJ2-5; D perhaps matches TRBD1 (6 bases). Sample: PBMCs. This CDR3 is CASSLGLQGETQYF. In DNA, the CDR3 is TGTGCCAGCAGCTTAGGTCTACAGGGAGAGACCCAGTACTTC.